The 11 T cell receptor beta chains listed next were all sequenced from one sample in a study of T cells in localized non-small cell lung cancer. The method was immunoSEQ multiplex PCR; TCRdb's version includes in-frame clones alone and lacks a portion of them. The data hold about 11,000 clones, with 90% observed a single time. The sequenced sample was peripheral blood, obtained before any cancer treatment. These receptors were obtained from a male donor older than 55 with stage III lung adenocarcinoma.

DNA of the CDR3: TGTGCCAGCAGTTCAAATTACAATGAGCAGTTCTTC. It codes for CASSSNYNEQFF. V and J are TRBV27 and TRBJ2-1; no firm D call. The CDR3 loop spans 12 amino acids. The germline gives CDR1 MNHEY, CDR2 SMNVEV (reference sequence). Between the trimmed V and J ends, which lost 4 bases and 4 bases, there was a span of 5 bases.

DNA of the CDR3: TGCGCCAGCAGCCAAACCGGGACAGGGTTGAAGTTGGCTTTCTTT. It translates to CASSQTGTGLKLAFF. This chain links TRBV4-3 with TRBJ1-1; 9 bases are shared with TRBD1. The J segment lost 11 bases and the V segment lost 2 bases, leaving 12 bases of the junction unmatched. Germline V CDR1 and CDR2: LGHNA, YSLEER. The CDR3 has 15 residues.

The rearrangement joins TRBV18 to TRBJ2-6, with a weak D call TRBD2 (6 bases). The V and J ends lost 0 bases and 4 bases respectively, with 10 bases between them. Germline-derived CDR1 and CDR2 are KGHSH and LQKENI. CDR3 length: 16 residues. CDR3 sequence: CASSPPGLAGANVLTF. CDR3 nucleotides: TGTGCCAGCTCACCACCGGGGCTAGCGGGGGCCAACGTCCTGACTTTC.

The genes are TRBV6-6 and TRBJ2-7; tentatively, D is TRBD2 (5 bases). V lost 2 bases and J 6 bases, leaving 14 bases between the germline ends. The CDR3 consists of 14 residues. Germline V gives CDR1 MNHNY, CDR2 SVGAGI (reference sequence). CDR3 sequence: CASSYEGYLGEQYF. DNA of the CDR3: TGTGCCAGCAGTTACGAGGGCTATTTGGGCGAGCAGTACTTC.

This chain connects TRBV27 to TRBJ2-5, with TRBD1 as a possible D gene (6 bases). Trimming pared 5 bases from V and 5 bases from J, leaving 21 bases between. Germline loops: CDR1 MNHEY, CDR2 SMNVEV (reference sequence). The CDR3 totals 16 residues. The CDR3 DNA sequence: TGTGCCAGCAGTCCCCTATCGACAGGTTACCGGGAGACCCAGTACTTC. Translating it yields CASSPLSTGYRETQYF.

The rearrangement joins TRBV11-3 to TRBJ2-5; 7 bases are a match to TRBD1. CDR3 length: 16 amino acids. Looked up from germline, CDR1 is SGHNT and CDR2 is YENEEA. V lost 5 bases to trimming and J lost 2 bases; unmatched junction nucleotides: 11. CDR3 sequence reads: CASSIGGAFGQETQYF. The DNA for the CDR3 is TGTGCCAGCAGCATAGGGGGCGCTTTCGGTCAAGAGACCCAGTACTTC.

The DNA for the CDR3 is TGTGCCAGCAGTTATGTTTCGGGGGATAGAACTGAAGCTTTCTTT. Protein: CASSYVSGDRTEAFF. This rearrangement joins TRBV6-6 to TRBJ1-1; D may be TRBD1 (5 bases). The CDR3 spans 15 residues. V dropped 3 bases and J dropped 5 bases, with 16 bases sitting between them. The V gene's germline CDR1 is MNHNY and CDR2 SVGAGI (reference sequence).

CDR3 sequence reads: CAWSVPGQGEKLFF. The CDR3 DNA follows: TGTGCCTGGAGTGTACCGGGGCAGGGTGAAAAACTGTTTTTT. V usage is TRBV30 and J usage is TRBJ1-4, with D maybe TRBD1 (5 bases). The length of the CDR3 is 14 residues. V lost 0 bases and J lost 7, with 12 bases in between. Germline V gene lookup returns CDR1 GTSNPN and CDR2 SVGIG (reference sequence).

The rearrangement links TRBV7-8 to TRBJ2-3; D unclear. The CDR3 length is 15 residues. Trimming removed 6 bases from V and 3 bases from J, with 16 bases in between. CDR1 is SGHVS, CDR2 FQNEAQ, per germline. As DNA, the CDR3 is TGTGCCAGCAGAACGGGCCGGCTCAGGACAGATACGCAGTATTTT. Translation gives CASRTGRLRTDTQYF.

This CDR3 is CASSSAGNRETQYF. The CDR3 nucleotides are TGTGCCAGCTCAAGCGCCGGGAACCGAGAGACCCAGTACTTC. The chain combines TRBV18 with TRBJ2-5; maybe TRBD2 (5 bases). With 5 bases removed from V and 4 bases from J, the gap between germline ends came to 14 bases. Germline V CDR1 and CDR2: KGHSH, LQKENI. The CDR3 totals 14 residues.

The J gene is TRBJ1-1, the V gene TRBV11-2; D is ambiguous. CDR1 and CDR2 from the germline V gene are SGHAT and FQNNGV. CDR3 length equals 14 residues. V lost 5 bases to trimming and J lost 3 bases, with 13 bases between them. CDR3 protein: CASSHQPRYTEAFF. CDR3 DNA: TGTGCCAGCAGCCACCAACCCAGGTACACTGAAGCTTTCTTT.